This passage covers 8 T cell receptor beta chains from one sample sequenced in a study of blood T cell repertoires in COVID-19. This table comes from immunoSEQ multiplex PCR, and its TCRdb copy is limited to in-frame clones, with some not included. Among 150,000 to 200,000 clones listed, 80% to 90% were seen once. Sequencing used peripheral blood. Receptors were obtained from a man aged 45-60 years with active or convalescent COVID-19.

This rearrangement joins TRBV14 to TRBJ2-1; TRBD1 is a possible D gene (6 bases). The V end was cut by 1 base, the J end by 7 bases, with 20 bases between. This CDR3 is 17 amino acids long. Germline V gives CDR1 SGHDN, CDR2 FVKESK. CDR3 DNA sequence: TGTGCCAGCAGCCAAGTTTCGAAGGGCTCTAGGGGGAATGAGCAGTTCTTC. Protein product: CASSQVSKGSRGNEQFF.

The chain links TRBV7-9 to TRBJ1-1; 7 bases are shared with TRBD1. The CDR3 runs to 15 residues. CDR1 is SEHNR, CDR2 FQNEAQ, per germline (reference sequence). J was trimmed by 1 base and V by 1 base; bases with no gene match: 3. The CDR3 region is CASSLDDRENTEAFF. The CDR3 DNA sequence: TGTGCCAGCAGCTTAGACGACAGGGAGAACACTGAAGCTTTCTTT. Full variable domain (missing parts from reference TRBV7-9 and TRBJ1-1): DTGVSQNPRHKITKRGQNVTFRCDPISEHNRLYWYRQTLGQGPEFLTYFQNEAQLEKSRLLSDRFSAERPKGSFSTLEIQRTEQGDSAMYLCASSLDDRENTEAFFGQGTRLTVV.

The chain links TRBV20-1 to TRBJ1-6, with D possibly being TRBD1 (5 bases). CDR3 length equals 13 residues. Germline V gives CDR1 DFQATT, CDR2 SNEGSKA (reference sequence). Between the trimmed V and J ends, which lost 3 bases and 9 bases, there was a span of 12 bases. CDR3 amino acids: CSASFQGGSPLHF. DNA for the CDR3: TGCAGTGCTAGTTTTCAGGGTGGTTCACCCCTCCACTTT.

V is TRBV29-1 and J is TRBJ2-5, with D possibly being TRBD1 (5 bases). CDR1 and CDR2 from the germline V gene are SQVTM and ANQGSEA. This CDR3 has 12 amino acids. V was pared by 4 bases and J by 5 bases, with 11 bases between. CDR3 region: CSVGGGQETQYF. CDR3 nucleotides: TGCAGCGTTGGGGGCGGTCAGGAGACCCAGTACTTC.

The chain couples TRBV4-1 to TRBJ1-1, with D hard to call. Trimming left V 1 base short and J 3 bases short, with 15 bases between. Germline V gene sequence: CDR1 MGHRA, CDR2 YSYEKL. CDR3 length: 16 residues. The CDR3 loop reads CASSQVFQARDTEAFF. CDR3 DNA sequence: TGCGCCAGCAGCCAAGTTTTCCAGGCGAGGGACACTGAAGCTTTCTTT.

This chain uses TRBV24-1 with TRBJ2-5, with 8 bases matching TRBD1. CDR3 length equals 18 residues. Germline CDR1 is KGHDR and CDR2 is SFDVKD. V shed 2 bases and J 8 bases; nucleotides not matched to a gene: 18. DNA for the CDR3: TGTGCCACCAGTGATTCGTCGGCCGGGACAGGTCATCGAGGTACCCAGTACTTC. It translates to CATSDSSAGTGHRGTQYF.

As DNA, the CDR3 is TGTGCCAGCAGTTTAGTGAGTGGTACTGAAGCTTTCTTT. Its protein is CASSLVSGTEAFF. The chain carries TRBV12-3 or TRBV12-4 and TRBJ1-1, with D unresolved. Trimming took 1 base from V and 5 from J, leaving 8 bases between them. CDR3 size: 13 residues.

This sequence joins TRBV23-1 and TRBJ1-6; a weak D match, TRBD1 (5 bases). TRBV23-1 is sorted into the ORF group, with uncertain function. V lost 0 bases and J 5 bases, leaving 11 bases between the germline ends. There are 16 residues in the CDR3. DNA of the CDR3: TGCGCCAGCAGTCAATCGGTGGGGCTGAATAATTCACCCCTCCACTTT. Its protein product is CASSQSVGLNNSPLHF.